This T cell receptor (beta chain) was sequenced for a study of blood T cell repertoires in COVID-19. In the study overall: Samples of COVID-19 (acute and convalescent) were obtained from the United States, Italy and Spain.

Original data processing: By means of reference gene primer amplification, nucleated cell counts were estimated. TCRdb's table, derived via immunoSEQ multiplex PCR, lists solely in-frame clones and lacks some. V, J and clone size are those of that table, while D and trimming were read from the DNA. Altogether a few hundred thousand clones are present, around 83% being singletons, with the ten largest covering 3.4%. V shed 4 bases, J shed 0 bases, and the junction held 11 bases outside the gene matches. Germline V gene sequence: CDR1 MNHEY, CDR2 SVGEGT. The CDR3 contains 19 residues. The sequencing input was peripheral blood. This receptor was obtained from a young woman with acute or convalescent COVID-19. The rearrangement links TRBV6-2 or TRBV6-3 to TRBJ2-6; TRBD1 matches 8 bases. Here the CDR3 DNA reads TGTGCCAGCAGTTCCCGGACAGGGATCTTACGCTCTGGGGCCAACGTCCTGACTTTC. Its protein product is CASSSRTGILRSGANVLTF.